Shown below are 14 T cell receptor beta chains from a single sample sequenced in a study of Graves' ophthalmopathy and Graves' hyperthyroidism. RNA transcripts were the source from which TCR beta CDR3 regions were amplified. The first-round RT-PCR employed HTBI primers together with the Qiagen OneStep RT-PCR kit. A multiplex PCR was then performed as the second round. TCRdb re-analysed the multiplex PCR reads in MiXCR, keeping a single row per CDR3 protein. This table has about 620,000 distinct CDR3 sequences, around a fifth appearing once. Sequenced input: peripheral blood. Receptors originate from a woman aged 18 to 35 with stable Graves' hyperthyroidism. Some clones in this sample may be carry-over from other donors' samples.

This clonotype was counted ten times or more. This rearrangement joins TRBV6-1 to TRBJ2-7; the D is unclear. Germline V CDR1 and CDR2: MNHNS, SASEGT. V lost 10 bases and J lost 4, with 8 bases in between. CDR3 length equals 10 residues. CDR3 bases: TGTGCCACGACGCGGTACGAGCAGTACTTC. Translation gives CATTRYEQYF.

As concerns this clonotype: The limits of the CDR3 on the DNA are not certain, so only TCRdb's listed CDR3 is given. V is TRBV10-3 and J is TRBJ2-2; the table names TRBD2, a call not compared with the DNA. The CDR3 is 18 residues long, ends included. Germline V gene sequence: CDR1 ENHRY, CDR2 SYGVKD. The CDR3 spells CAIPGLAGLRRGPGSCFF.

In this sample, this clonotype turned up many times. The chain combines TRBV11-1 with TRBJ1-1, with D tentatively TRBD1 (5 bases). The CDR3 extends over 13 amino acids. V lost 10 bases and J 11 bases, leaving 23 bases between the germline ends. In germline, CDR1 is SGHAT, CDR2 FQDESV (reference sequence). CDR3 region: CAIKGGQGRTAFF. Written as DNA, the CDR3 is TGTGCCATCAAAGGCGGGCAGGGCCGAACGGCTTTCTTT.

The chain uses TRBV5-1 and TRBJ2-7; the match to TRBD1 covers 10 bases. Germline lookup yields CDR1 SGHRS and CDR2 YFSETQ. V gave up 4 bases and J gave up 1 base; unmatched junction bases: 11. The CDR3 runs 17 residues. The CDR3, as DNA: TGCGCCAGCAGCCGCCGACGACCGGGACAGGGGTCCTACGAGCAGTACTTC. Protein: CASSRRRPGQGSYEQYF. The full variable domain, completed using reference TRBV5-1 and TRBJ2-7, is KAGVTQTPRYLIKTRGQQVTLSCSPISGHRSVSWYQQTPGQGLQFLFEYFSETQRNKGNFPGRFSGRQFSNSRSEMNVSTLELGDSALYLCASSRRRPGQGSYEQYFGPGTRLTVT.

The CDR3 DNA follows: TGTGCCAGCTCGAGGGGACAGGTCCCTGGAAACACCATATATTTT. This sequence encodes CASSRGQVPGNTIYF. This rearrangement joins TRBV18 to TRBJ1-3, with TRBD1 matching 8 bases. This CDR3 comprises 15 residues. V shed 6 bases and J 2 bases; nucleotides not matched to a gene: 6. The germline V gene encodes CDR1 KGHSH and CDR2 LQKENI.

This clonotype was picked up a small number of times. This sequence joins TRBV30 and TRBJ2-7; D gene ambiguous. V was shortened by 1 base and J by 0 bases, with 7 bases between the two germline ends. CDR3 length: 13 amino acids. Germline assignment: CDR1 GTSNPN and CDR2 SVGIG (reference sequence). The CDR3 is CAWSDGISYEQYF. The CDR3 region has the DNA TGTGCCTGGAGTGACGGAATCTCCTACGAGCAGTACTTC.

This clonotype was seen at least ten times. The chain combines TRBV27 with TRBJ2-2, with unresolved D. V shed 7 bases and J shed 0 bases, with 3 bases lying between them. Germline V gene data show CDR1 as MNHEY and CDR2 as SMNVEV (reference sequence). The CDR3 loop spans 12 amino acids. This CDR3 reads CASTSNTGELFF. CDR3 nucleotide sequence: TGTGCCAGCACCTCGAACACCGGGGAGCTGTTTTTT.

This rearrangement joins TRBV10-3 to TRBJ2-7, with TRBD1 matching 7 bases. V lost 7 bases, J lost 0 bases, and 12 bases stayed unmatched. This CDR3 spans 16 amino acids. Germline CDR1 and CDR2: ENHRY and SYGVKD. In DNA, the CDR3 is TGTGCCATCAAACCGGGACAGACTACAATCTCCTACGAGCAGTACTTC. It encodes CAIKPGQTTISYEQYF.

There are many counts of this clonotype. V gene TRBV6-1 combines with J gene TRBJ2-7, with D unresolved. The CDR3 length is 12 residues. The ends were cut back, 4 bases at V and 6 bases at J, with 10 bases in the middle. The germline CDR1 and CDR2 sequences are MNHNS and SASEGT. This CDR3 is CASSVSDVEQYF. The CDR3 DNA sequence: TGTGCCAGCAGTGTGTCCGACGTCGAGCAGTACTTC.

This clonotype was seen only a few times. Germline is not matched at one junction end, which may reflect a read error. The chain employs TRBV6-2 or TRBV6-3 and TRBJ2-4, with D maybe TRBD1 (5 bases). The CDR3 runs to 12 residues. From germline, CDR1 is MNHEY and CDR2 SVGEGT. CDR3 region: CASTSGNHIKYF. In DNA, the CDR3 is TGTGCCAGCACCTCAGGGAATCACATTAAGTACTTC.

The table lists this clonotype with many counts. The gene calls are TRBV28 and TRBJ1-3; 8 bases are a match to TRBD1. The length of the CDR3 is 15 residues. Germline V gene lookup returns CDR1 MDHEN and CDR2 SYDVKM. The J segment lost 6 bases and the V segment lost 4 bases, leaving 8 bases of the junction unmatched. The CDR3 spells CASSSTGEIENTIYF. For the CDR3, the DNA is TGTGCCAGCAGTTCGACAGGGGAGATTGAAAACACCATATATTTT.

The chain links TRBV24-1 to TRBJ1-2, with D possibly matching TRBD1 (5 bases). Germline CDR1 reads KGHDR; CDR2 reads SFDVKD. The V and J ends lost 0 bases and 4 bases respectively, with 17 bases between them. The CDR3 length is 17 residues. CDR3 DNA sequence: TGTGCCACCAGTGATTTGGGGTCCACGGGGGGGACCTATGGCTACACCTTC. This gives the protein CATSDLGSTGGTYGYTF.

Ten or more counts support this clonotype. This chain links TRBV10-3 with TRBJ1-5, with 8 positions matching TRBD1. This CDR3 has 14 residues. The germline V gene encodes CDR1 ENHRY and CDR2 SYGVKD. V lost 6 bases and J lost 5; bases outside the gene matches: 6. The CDR3 DNA sequence: TGTGCCATCAGGGAGACAGGGGAGCATCAGCCCCAGCATTTT. This sequence encodes CAIRETGEHQPQHF.

The chain combines TRBV6-2 or TRBV6-3 with TRBJ2-5; D is perhaps TRBD2 (6 bases). Looked up from germline, CDR1 is MNHEY and CDR2 is SVGEGT. CDR3 length: 16 amino acids. V shed 4 bases and J shed 5 bases, with 20 bases lying between them. Here the CDR3 reads CASSWNRESLSETQYF. The CDR3 region has the DNA TGTGCCAGCAGTTGGAATCGGGAGTCACTGTCGGAGACCCAGTACTTC.